Below, 17 T cell receptor beta chains from the same sample are listed, as sequenced in a study of beta chain features in type 1 diabetes. Expressed TCRB transcripts were sequenced after all isolated RNA was converted to cDNA. Sequencing used immunoSEQ multiplex PCR; TCRdb keeps in-frame clones, though not all of them. The data hold about 470,000 clones, with 25% to 35% observed a single time. The sample taken for sequencing was naive CD4+ T cells from blood. These receptors were obtained from a man aged 18 to 35 in good health.

This clone was found a few times. The V call is TRBV29-1, the J call TRBJ1-1; D not resolved. Trimming cost V 8 bases and J 0 bases, with 13 bases left between them. CDR1 and CDR2 from the germline V gene are SQVTM and ANQGSEA. This CDR3 spans 13 amino acids. CDR3 amino acids: CSHPGDMNTEAFF. DNA for the CDR3: TGCAGCCACCCTGGAGACATGAACACTGAAGCTTTCTTT.

This chain connects TRBV29-1 to TRBJ1-1, with D possibly matching TRBD1 (5 bases). The CDR3 runs 10 residues. Trimming took off 4 bases at V and 9 bases at J, with 9 bases between the two ends. Germline V gene lookup returns CDR1 SQVTM and CDR2 ANQGSEA. The CDR3 region is CSVVKGKAFF. In nucleotides, the CDR3 is TGCAGCGTTGTGAAGGGGAAAGCTTTCTTT.

This clone was observed a few times. The V gene is TRBV29-1, the J gene TRBJ2-7, with a possible D match to TRBD1 (5 bases). Germline-derived CDR1 and CDR2 are SQVTM and ANQGSEA. This CDR3 region has 14 residues. Trimming removed 3 bases at V and 5 bases at J, with 17 bases between. DNA for the CDR3: TGCAGCGTTGAGGTGCAGGGCCCGGTGGACGAGCAGTACTTC. Its protein is CSVEVQGPVDEQYF.

Points on this clone: The sample has other DNA sequences that encode this CDR3 too. This sequence joins TRBV25-1 and TRBJ2-1, with D possibly being TRBD1 (5 bases). Trimming stripped 2 bases from V and 7 bases from J, with 6 bases between. This CDR3 region has 12 residues. Germline-derived CDR1 and CDR2 are MGHDK and SYGVNS. CDR3 in amino acids: CASSEQGNEQFF. As DNA, the CDR3 is TGTGCCAGCAGTGAACAGGGAAATGAGCAGTTCTTC.

This chain uses TRBV6-5 with TRBJ2-3; D call uncertain. Trimming pared 7 bases from V and 0 bases from J, leaving 8 bases between. Germline V lookup: CDR1 MNHEY, CDR2 SVGAGI. CDR3 length equals 13 residues. CDR3 sequence reads: CASNAASTDTQYF. The CDR3 nucleotides read TGTGCCAGCAATGCCGCTAGCACAGATACGCAGTATTTT.

This clone was observed a handful of times. This chain links TRBV29-1 with TRBJ1-2; no definite D call. The germline V gene encodes CDR1 SQVTM and CDR2 ANQGSEA. The CDR3 runs to 12 residues. Trimming left V 7 bases short and J 0 bases short, with 9 bases between. As DNA, the CDR3 is TGCAGCGGGGCTGGAGCTAACTATGGCTACACCTTC. It yields the protein CSGAGANYGYTF.

In its sample, this clone was seen a few times. V is TRBV30 and J is TRBJ2-7; 8 bases match TRBD1. The CDR3 has 14 residues. V gave up 3 bases and J gave up 3 bases; unmatched junction bases: 7. CDR1 and CDR2 from the germline V gene are GTSNPN and SVGIG (reference sequence). This CDR3 reads CAWRRPGQVYEQYF. The CDR3 DNA reads as TGTGCCTGGAGACGGCCGGGACAGGTCTACGAGCAGTACTTC.

V gene TRBV7-8 combines with J gene TRBJ2-7; D ambiguous. Germline V gives CDR1 SGHVS, CDR2 FQNEAQ. This CDR3 spans 14 amino acids. Trimming shortened V by 1 base and J by 3 bases, and 10 bases separated the two germline ends. CDR3 residues: CASSLDSWIYEQYF. DNA of the CDR3: TGTGCCAGCAGCTTAGACTCGTGGATCTACGAGCAGTACTTC.

This chain connects TRBV10-3 to TRBJ2-3, with TRBD2 matching over 10 bases. Germline V gene lookup returns CDR1 ENHRY and CDR2 SYGVKD. V shed 6 bases, J shed 2 bases, and the junction held 5 bases outside the gene matches. This CDR3 is 15 amino acids long. The CDR3 loop is CAISVTSGATDTQYF. CDR3 DNA: TGTGCCATCAGCGTAACTAGCGGGGCCACAGATACGCAGTATTTT.

This clone showed up just a few times. This chain joins TRBV5-4 and TRBJ2-2; D remains unclear. The CDR3 runs 13 residues. Germline CDR1 reads SGHNT; CDR2 reads YYREEE (reference sequence). V lost 5 bases and J 2 bases, leaving 7 bases between the germline ends. The CDR3 region is CASRGGNTGELFF. In nucleotides, the CDR3 is TGTGCCAGCAGAGGTGGCAACACCGGGGAGCTGTTTTTT. Filled out from reference TRBV5-4 and TRBJ2-2, the complete variable domain reads ETGVTQSPTHLIKTRGQQVTLRCSSQSGHNTVSWYQQALGQGPQFIFQYYREEENGRGNFPPRFSGLQFPNYSSELNVNALELDDSALYLCASRGGNTGELFFGEGSRLTVL.

V is TRBV2 and J is TRBJ2-3; D remains ambiguous. This CDR3 has 13 residues. Germline assignment: CDR1 SNHLY and CDR2 FYNNEI. With 5 bases removed from V and 2 bases from J, the gap between germline ends came to 8 bases. CDR3 sequence reads: CASSNEATDTQYF. The CDR3 DNA follows: TGTGCCAGCAGTAACGAGGCCACAGATACGCAGTATTTT.

The V and J genes are TRBV7-2 and TRBJ2-7; D perhaps matches TRBD1 (6 bases). CDR3 size: 14 residues. The germline V gene encodes CDR1 SGHTA and CDR2 FQGNSA. V shed 5 bases and J shed 5 bases, with 16 bases lying between them. CDR3 sequence reads: CASSQGPAGDEQYF. The CDR3 nucleotides read TGTGCCAGCAGCCAGGGGCCAGCCGGAGACGAGCAGTACTTC.

V gene TRBV4-2 combines with J gene TRBJ2-7; TRBD2 might be the D (6 bases). The V gene lost 3 bases and the J gene lost 0 bases, with 12 bases spanning the gap. The length of the CDR3 is 15 residues. Germline lookup yields CDR1 LGHNA and CDR2 YNFKEQ. This CDR3 reads CASSQRPGLSYEQYF. CDR3 coding DNA: TGTGCCAGCAGCCAGAGACCGGGACTCTCCTACGAGCAGTACTTC.

Only a few counts were recorded for this clone. The rearrangement links TRBV19 to TRBJ2-6; D call uncertain. V lost 7 bases and J lost 0, with 13 bases in between. The CDR3 covers 16 residues. Per germline, CDR1 LNHDA and CDR2 SQIVND (reference sequence). In DNA, the CDR3 is TGTGCCAGTACCTACGGAAGGAGCTCTGGGGCCAACGTCCTGACTTTC. Its protein is CASTYGRSSGANVLTF. The variable domain in full, with the rest retrieved from reference TRBV19 and TRBJ2-6, is DGGITQSPKYLFRKEGQNVTLSCEQNLNHDAMYWYRQDPGQGLRLIYYSQIVNDFQKGDIAEGYSVSREKKESFPLTVTSAQKNPTAFYLCASTYGRSSGANVLTFGAGSRLTVL.

The V gene is TRBV6-5, the J gene TRBJ2-1, with D unresolved. V was trimmed by 2 bases and J by 5 bases, leaving 16 bases between them. Germline values: CDR1 MNHEY, CDR2 SVGAGI. The CDR3 has 16 amino acids. This chain's CDR3 is CASSYGRLLTDNEQFF. CDR3 DNA sequence: TGTGCCAGCAGTTACGGTAGACTGCTCACGGACAATGAGCAGTTCTTC.

The chain recombines TRBV6-1 with TRBJ2-5; D might be TRBD1 or TRBD2, each matching 7 bases. Germline assignment: CDR1 MNHNS and CDR2 SASEGT. The CDR3 runs 13 residues. With 9 bases removed from V and 4 bases from J, the gap between germline ends came to 15 bases. The DNA for the CDR3 is TGTGCCAGTGAGACAGGGAGGGGAGAGACCCAGTACTTC. As protein: CASETGRGETQYF.

This clone was counted a few times. The chain couples TRBV28 to TRBJ2-7; 7 bases are a match to TRBD2. The CDR3 has 17 amino acids. Germline CDR1 MDHEN, CDR2 SYDVKM. Trimming cost V 9 bases and J 1 base; bases outside gene matches: 18. CDR3 sequence: CASSGWVAGGRSYEQYF. As DNA, the CDR3 is TGTGCCAGTAGTGGGTGGGTTGCTGGCGGGAGATCCTACGAGCAGTACTTC.